This T cell receptor beta chain was recorded in a study of response to subunit inactivated influenza vaccine (dated by TCRdb to the late 2010s). With regard to the full study: The study used deep quantitative T cell receptor repertoire profiling to track responses to a trivalent subunit inactivated influenza vaccine. What the authors observed across the whole study: The authors proposed that each seasonal influenza vaccination may bring in only a limited number of new T cells.

This clonotype was detected a few times. The target of this receptor is not known. The sample holds no much larger clone one base away, and base qualities are not on file. Receptors were amplified or captured by RT-PCR. The sequencer listed for this sample is Illumina HiSeq 2500. TCRdb's own reprocessing of the public reads used fastp at Q25 and MiXCR and kept productive beta chains. When rows share a CDR3 protein, they turn into one entry using the most common DNA and genes. The sample includes about 800,000 distinct CDR3 sequences, with 21% observed a single time. Around 9.6% of the sample belongs to the ten largest clones. V lost 7 bases and J lost 0 bases; the stretch between them is 19 bases long. Including cysteine and phenylalanine, the CDR3 has 15 amino acids. Just CDR3 DNA is preserved here, 45 bases in frame from base 1. The CDR1 and CDR2 encoded by the germline V gene (reference sequence) are DFQATT and SNEGSKA.

The input for sequencing was PBMCs from blood, taken roughly 5 days after vaccination. The chain was built from TRBV20-1 and TRBJ2-7; the D gene is perhaps TRBD1 or TRBD2, each of them matching over 5 bases. This clonotype originated in a middle-aged man who received an inactivated influenza vaccine. Donor details come from another sample of the same person, matched by shared clones. In nucleotide form, the sequence is TGCAGTGGGAAAGAGGGGCTTTCAAGCTCCTACGAGCAGTACTTC. Translated, it reads CSGKEGLSSSYEQYF.